The entry below describes one T cell receptor beta chain. This sample also contains other DNA sequences that code for the same CDR3. V lost 4 bases, J lost 6 bases, and 7 bases lay in between. Germline loops: CDR1 SGHDN, CDR2 FVKESK. CDR3 length: 13 residues. Clones were read by immunoSEQ multiplex PCR, and TCRdb kept only the in-frame ones, dropping some. In the table there are 250,000 or so clones, around nine tenths of which are singletons. These data come from a study of blood T cell repertoires in COVID-19. The rearrangement joins TRBV14 to TRBJ1-6, with D tentatively TRBD1 (6 bases). Sequencing input: PBMCs or T cells enriched from blood (not recorded which). The clonotype originates from a middle-aged man who had recovered from COVID-19. CDR3 region: CASSLQGNSPLHF. The CDR3 bases are TGTGCCAGCAGCCTACAGGGTAATTCACCCCTCCACTTT. The whole variable domain, remainder taken from reference TRBV14 and TRBJ1-6, is EAGVTQFPSHSVIEKGQTVTLRCDPISGHDNLYWYRRVMGKEIKFLLHFVKESKQDESGMPNNRFLAERTGGTYSTLKVQPAELEDSGVYFCASSLQGNSPLHFGNGTRLTVT.